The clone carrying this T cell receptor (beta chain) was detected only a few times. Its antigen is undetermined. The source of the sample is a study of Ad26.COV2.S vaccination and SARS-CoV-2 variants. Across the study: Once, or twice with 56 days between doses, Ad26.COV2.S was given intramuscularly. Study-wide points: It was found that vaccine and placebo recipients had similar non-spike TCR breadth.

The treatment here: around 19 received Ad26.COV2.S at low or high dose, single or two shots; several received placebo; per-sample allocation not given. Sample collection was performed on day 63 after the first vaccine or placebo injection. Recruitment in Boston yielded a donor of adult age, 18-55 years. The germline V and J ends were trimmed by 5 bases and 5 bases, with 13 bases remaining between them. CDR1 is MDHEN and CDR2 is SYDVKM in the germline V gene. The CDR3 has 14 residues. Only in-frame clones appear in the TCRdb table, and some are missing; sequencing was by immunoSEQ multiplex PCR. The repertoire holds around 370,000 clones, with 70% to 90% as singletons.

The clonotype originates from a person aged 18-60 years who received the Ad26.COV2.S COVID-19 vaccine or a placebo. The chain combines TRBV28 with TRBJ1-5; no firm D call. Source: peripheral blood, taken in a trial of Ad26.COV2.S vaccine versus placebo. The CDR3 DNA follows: TGTGCCAGCAGTCTAGAATCACTTTATCAGCCCCAGCATTTT. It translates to CASSLESLYQPQHF.